This T cell receptor (beta chain) was identified in a study of control samples from healthy donors and cancer patients. Clones were read by immunoSEQ multiplex PCR, and TCRdb kept only the in-frame ones, dropping some. The data contain roughly 88,000 clones, 91% of them singletons. CDR1 and CDR2 from the germline V gene are SGHRS and YFSETQ. V was clipped by 0 bases and J by 1 base, with 7 bases between them. The CDR3 is 14 residues long. The material sequenced was blood. This TCR was sampled from a man between 45 and 60 years old in good health. The chain uses TRBV5-1 and TRBJ1-1; weak D call: TRBD1 (5 bases). This chain's CDR3 is CASSLERGNTEAFF. The CDR3 nucleotides read TGCGCCAGCAGCTTGGAAAGGGGGAACACTGAAGCTTTCTTT.